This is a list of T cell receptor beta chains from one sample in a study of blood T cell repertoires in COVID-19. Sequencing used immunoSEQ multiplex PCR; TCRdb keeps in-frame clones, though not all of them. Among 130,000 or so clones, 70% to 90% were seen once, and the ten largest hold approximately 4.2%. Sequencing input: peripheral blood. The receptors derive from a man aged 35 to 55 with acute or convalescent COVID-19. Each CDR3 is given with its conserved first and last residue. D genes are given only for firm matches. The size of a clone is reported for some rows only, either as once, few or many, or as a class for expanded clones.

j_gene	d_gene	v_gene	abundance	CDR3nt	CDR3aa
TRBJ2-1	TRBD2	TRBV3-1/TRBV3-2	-	TGTGCCAGCAGCCAACCCGGACTAGCGGCCTACAATGAGCAGTTCTTC	CASSQPGLAAYNEQFF
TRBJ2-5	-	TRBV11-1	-	TGTGCCAGCAGCCCCCTCGGCACAGGGTGGGAGACCCAGTACTTC	CASSPLGTGWETQYF
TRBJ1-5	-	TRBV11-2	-	TGTGCCAGCAGCAGCTATGACTCAGGGCTGGGCAATCAGCCCCAGCATTTT	CASSSYDSGLGNQPQHF
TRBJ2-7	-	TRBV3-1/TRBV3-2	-	TGTGCCAGCAGCCCGTTGGGGGGAACGGAGCAGTACTTC	CASSPLGGTEQYF
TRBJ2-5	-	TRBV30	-	TGTGCCTGGACGTCCTCAGGTGGTGGAGAGACCCAGTACTTC	CAWTSSGGGETQYF
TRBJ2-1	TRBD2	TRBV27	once	TGTGCCAGCAGTTTAACTAGCGGGTATTACAATGAGCAGTTCTTC	CASSLTSGYYNEQFF
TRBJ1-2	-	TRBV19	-	TGTGCCAGTAGTACGGACAAAATCTATGGCTACACCTTC	CASSTDKIYGYTF
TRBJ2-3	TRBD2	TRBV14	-	TGTGCCAGCCGTTCTAGCGGGAGCACAGATACGCAGTATTTT	CASRSSGSTDTQYF
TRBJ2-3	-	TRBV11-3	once	TGTGCCAGCAGCGGGAGTTCGGCAGATACGCAGTATTTT	CASSGSSADTQYF
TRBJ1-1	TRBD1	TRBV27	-	TGTGCCAGCAACCTGAGCCCGGGACAGGGGGCGCCGGGGACTGAAGCTTTCTTT	CASNLSPGQGAPGTEAFF
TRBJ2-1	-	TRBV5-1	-	TGCGCCAGCAGCTTGCTACGGACATTCTCCTACAATGAGCAGTTCTTC	CASSLLRTFSYNEQFF
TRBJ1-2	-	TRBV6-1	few	TGTGCCAGCAGTGAAGTGCGGGGGCGCTATGGCTACACCTTC	CASSEVRGRYGYTF
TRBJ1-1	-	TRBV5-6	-	TGTGCCAGCAGCTTAGGAGGGCTGAACACTGAAGCTTTCTTT	CASSLGGLNTEAFF
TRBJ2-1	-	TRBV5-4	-	TGTGCCAGCTCCATGGGGCTATACAATGAGCAGTTCTTC	CASSMGLYNEQFF
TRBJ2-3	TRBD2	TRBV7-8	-	TGTGCCAGCAGCCCCACGGGGCGGGGGGGTGGAGATACGCAGTATTTT	CASSPTGRGGGDTQYF
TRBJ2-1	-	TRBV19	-	TGTGCCAGTAGTAGTACAGGGTTCGATGAGCAGTTCTTC	CASSSTGFDEQFF
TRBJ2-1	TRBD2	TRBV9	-	TGTGCCAGCAGCCGGAGCGGGGCGGACAATGAGCAGTTCTTC	CASSRSGADNEQFF
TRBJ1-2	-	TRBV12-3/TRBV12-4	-	TGTGCAACGGGAAAGGAGGGTGAGGGCTACACCTTC	CATGKEGEGYTF
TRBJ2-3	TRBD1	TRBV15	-	TGTGCCACGAGAGGCCGCGGGACAGGGATGGATACGCAGTATTTT	CATRGRGTGMDTQYF
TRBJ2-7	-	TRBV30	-	TGTGCCTGGATGGGAGACAACGAGCAGTACTTC	CAWMGDNEQYF
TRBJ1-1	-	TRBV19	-	TGTGCCATTGGGGGGGCCATGAACACTGAAGCTTTCTTT	CAIGGAMNTEAFF
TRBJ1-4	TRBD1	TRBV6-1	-	TGTGCCAGCAGTGAAGCGAGGGGACAGTCTAATGAAAAACTGTTTTTT	CASSEARGQSNEKLFF